This T cell receptor (beta chain) was sequenced during a study of blood T cells in healthy people across ages (dated by TCRdb to the mid-2010s). For context, the study as a whole: In model experiments, roughly one uniquely barcoded TCR beta cDNA molecule per two T cells was captured by template switching. Age-related changes in TCR beta repertoire diversity were measured in the study by deep sequencing normalized with unique cDNA molecular identifiers. Four age groups were formed from the donors: young (average around 15 years), middle-aged (approximately 39), aged (approximately 60) and long-lived (around 80). To avoid experimental bias, donors of different ages were distributed randomly across sequencing lanes. For two donors (one aged 18 to 30 and one aged 80 or older), the study analyzed two additional independent replicas of 1 million unique cDNA reads from the same blood draw. General findings and caveats noted by the study authors: Compared with the aged group, more naive CD4+ T cells, fewer expanded clones and increased TCR diversity were shown by the long-lived group, suggesting age selection. Bulk unsorted PBMC profiling prevented conclusive comparison of naive and antigen-experienced compartments. A strong correlation was found between observed TCR beta diversity and the percentage of naive T cells measured by flow cytometry. As age increased, observed TCR beta diversity per million T cells dropped in a roughly linear way, and a significant reduction was already evident by age around 41. Because donor CMV infection status was unknown, age-related changes in expanded clonotypes were potentially confounded. Estimates of total diversity from one million sequenced T cells were regarded as lower bounds and underestimates.

From cysteine to phenylalanine, the CDR3 is 13 amino acids long. Only the CDR3 DNA is retained, 39 bases long and in frame from the first base. The CDR1 and CDR2 encoded by the germline V gene (reference sequence) are GTSNPN and SVGIG. V loses 1 base, J loses 4 bases, and the germline ends lie 10 bases apart. The library was built by means of 5' RACE. The data were produced on an Illumina HiSeq 2500. A second PCR of roughly 7 to 11 cycles was performed with a sample-barcoded 5' primer and a J-beta primer mix. A template-switch 5' adaptor carrying 12 random nucleotides introduced a unique molecular identifier onto each TCR beta cDNA molecule. Each sample yielded at least 2.5 million CDR3-containing paired-end reads. The Mint cDNA synthesis kit, primed by a TRBC-specific oligonucleotide, was used to synthesize first-strand cDNA from all RNA. All cDNA was treated with uracil-DNA glycosylase and then went through a first 18-cycle PCR with the universal primers M1SS and BC2_uni_R. From the authors' description of their analysis: For normalization, 1 million high-quality reads, each with a distinct molecular identifier, were randomly selected from each sample. Instead of being binned into consensus sequences, reads with shared molecular identifiers were discarded. MiTCR, set to a Q25 quality threshold and the strictest error-elimination algorithm, was used for CDR3 identification, clonotype clustering and error correction. A nonparametric unseen species model using Euler transformation provided a lower-bound estimate of total TCR beta diversity. Using fastp trimming at Q25 and MiXCR clonotype assembly, TCRdb reanalyzed the public sequencing data and kept in-frame beta chains. Each entry is one CDR3 protein sequence, shown with its most common DNA and genes. It is TCRdb's table, rather than the study itself, that gives the V and J calls and clone size. Present in this sample are nearly 1 million distinct CDR3 sequences, roughly 50% of which were seen just once. Jointly, the top ten make up 20% to 25% of the sample.

Donors were 35 to 40 systemically healthy Caucasian individuals from Russia aged roughly 6 to 100 years. Approximately 9.3 milliliters of peripheral blood were collected from each donor into EDTA-treated Vacutainer tubes. PBMCs were isolated by Ficoll-Paque density-gradient centrifugation, with at least 6 million obtained per sample. Trizol reagent was used to extract total RNA from the PBMCs, yielding at least 5.5 micrograms per sample. For every donor, an aliquot of PBMCs went through flow cytometry to measure the percentages of naive CD45RAhigh/CD27high T cells. In this sample, this clonotype turned up once. Its antigen remains unidentified. No qualities accompany the bases; no much larger clone lies one base away.

The receptor was isolated from a woman aged 60-70 years in good health. Sample: blood. Here the chain combines TRBV30 and TRBJ1-1; the D gene is perhaps TRBD1, from 6 matching bases. DNA sequence: TGTGCCTGGAGTGAACAGGGTCTCACTGAAGCTTTCTTT. Its translation is CAWSEQGLTEAFF. Supplemented by the reference TRBV30 and TRBJ1-1 proteins around the CDR3, the complete variable domain is SQTIHQWPATLVQPVGSPLSLECTVEGTSNPNLYWYRQAAGRGLQLLFYSVGIGQISSEVPQNLSASRPQDRQFILSSKKLLLSDSGFYLCAWSEQGLTEAFFGQGTRLTVV.